The 18 T cell receptor beta chains listed next were all sequenced from one sample in a study of blood T cell repertoires in COVID-19 (dated by TCRdb to the early 2020s). The protocol used for the library was the immunoSEQ multiplex PCR assay. Here the immuneACCESS table is served through TCRdb, limited to in-frame sequences with V and J called. Missing clones are a known gap in these copies; in checked studies unresolved V genes cover under half, and the rest lacks a known reason. A total of approximately 260,000 clones appear in this sample, roughly 89% of them only once. The ten largest make up around 2% of the sample. The sample was peripheral blood. These receptors came from a man between 45 and 60 years old with acute or convalescent COVID-19.

This chain joins TRBV7-8 and TRBJ1-1; TRBD1 aligns across 9 bases. After removal of 6 bases from V and 5 bases from J, the junction contained 7 bases not matched to a gene. There are 14 residues in the CDR3. CDR1 is SGHVS and CDR2 is FQNEAQ in the germline V gene. CDR3 sequence reads: CASRRDREGTEAFF. The CDR3, as DNA: TGTGCCAGCAGGAGGGACAGGGAGGGGACTGAAGCTTTCTTT.

This clone was picked up one time. The chain uses TRBV2 and TRBJ2-5; D gene uncertain. The CDR3 consists of 14 residues. Trimming shortened V by 0 bases and J by 4 bases, and 9 bases separated the two germline ends. CDR1 is SNHLY and CDR2 is FYNNEI in the germline V gene. The chain's CDR3 is CASSEALRRETQYF. Here the CDR3 DNA reads TGTGCCAGCAGTGAAGCGCTTCGGAGAGAGACCCAGTACTTC.

This clone was seen a handful of times. The J gene is TRBJ2-7, the V gene TRBV12-3 or TRBV12-4; TRBD2 is a possible D gene (6 bases). Trimming removed 6 bases at V and 7 bases at J, with 10 bases between. The CDR3 contains 11 residues. The CDR3 DNA follows: TGTGCCAGCAGCCTGGGGAGGGAGCAGTACTTC. Translated, it gives CASSLGREQYF.

This chain joins TRBV2 and TRBJ1-5; the D is unclear. Germline V gene sequence: CDR1 SNHLY, CDR2 FYNNEI. CDR3 length: 14 residues. V gave up 3 bases and J gave up 7 bases, with 13 bases separating them. Written as DNA, the CDR3 is TGTGCCAGCAGTGACGTCACAGTCGAGCAGCCCCAGCATTTT. This encodes CASSDVTVEQPQHF.

The V gene is TRBV5-1, the J gene TRBJ2-5, with 9 nucleotides matching TRBD2. This CDR3 spans 17 amino acids. Germline CDR1 is SGHRS and CDR2 is YFSETQ. Trimming took 0 bases from V and 4 from J; bases not matched to a gene: 10. As DNA, the CDR3 is TGCGCCAGCAGCTTGGGGCGCGGGGGGGGAGGCGGAGAGACCCAGTACTTC. It yields the protein CASSLGRGGGGGETQYF. Full variable domain (missing parts from reference TRBV5-1 and TRBJ2-5): KAGVTQTPRYLIKTRGQQVTLSCSPISGHRSVSWYQQTPGQGLQFLFEYFSETQRNKGNFPGRFSGRQFSNSRSEMNVSTLELGDSALYLCASSLGRGGGGGETQYFGPGTRLLVL.

This clone was seen once. The V and J genes are TRBV16 and TRBJ1-1; unclear D gene. Germline V lookup: CDR1 KGHSY, CDR2 FQNENV. There are 13 residues in the CDR3. Deletions cut 4 bases from V and 3 bases from J, with 9 bases between. This chain's CDR3 is CASSRQSDTEAFF. CDR3 nucleotides: TGTGCCAGCAGCCGTCAATCAGACACTGAAGCTTTCTTT. Full variable domain (remainder filled in from reference TRBV16 and TRBJ1-1): GEEVAQTPKHLVRGEGQKAKLYCAPIKGHSYVFWYQQVLKNEFKFLISFQNENVFDETGMPKERFSAKCLPNSPCSLEIQATKLEDSAVYFCASSRQSDTEAFFGQGTRLTVV.

V and J are TRBV5-1 and TRBJ2-3; a possible D gene is TRBD2 (5 bases). The V and J ends lost 4 bases and 2 bases respectively, with 11 bases between them. CDR1 and CDR2 (germline): SGHRS, YFSETQ. The CDR3 covers 14 residues. In nucleotides, the CDR3 is TGCGCCAGCAGCCCTTGGACTTACACAGATACGCAGTATTTT. This sequence encodes CASSPWTYTDTQYF.

The J gene is TRBJ2-3, the V gene TRBV10-1; D is unclear. This CDR3 comprises 16 residues. Germline V CDR1 and CDR2: WNHNN, SYGVQD (reference sequence). V shed 1 base and J shed 0 bases, with 11 bases lying between them. The CDR3 DNA follows: TGCGCCAGCAGTGAGTTGCCTCGTCTAAGCACAGATACGCAGTATTTT. Translation: CASSELPRLSTDTQYF.

This chain connects TRBV27 to TRBJ1-1; D unclear. CDR1 and CDR2 from the germline V gene are MNHEY and SMNVEV (reference sequence). Trimming shortened V by 2 bases and J by 1 base, and 8 bases separated the two germline ends. The CDR3 contains 14 residues. The CDR3 nucleotides read TGTGCCAGCAGTTTACGGGGTTCGAACACTGAAGCTTTCTTT. Amino acid sequence: CASSLRGSNTEAFF.

This clone was seen only once. The CDR3 nucleotides are TGTGCCAGCAGCGTAGTACGAGAGGCGGCAGGGTCTACCTACGAGCAGTACTTC. It encodes CASSVVREAAGSTYEQYF. The gene calls are TRBV9 and TRBJ2-7; D is perhaps TRBD1 (5 bases). CDR1 is SGDLS, CDR2 YYNGEE, per germline. V was pared by 0 bases and J by 2 bases, with 21 bases between. The CDR3 length is 18 residues. The variable domain in full, completed from reference TRBV9 and TRBJ2-7, reads DSGVTQTPKHLITATGQRVTLRCSPRSGDLSVYWYQQSLDQGLQFLIQYYNGEERAKGNILERFSAQQFPDLHSELNLSSLELGDSALYFCASSVVREAAGSTYEQYFGPGTRLTVT.

The chain joins TRBV4-1 to TRBJ2-1; 9 bases fit TRBD1. The length of the CDR3 is 17 residues. V was pared by 0 bases and J by 8 bases, with 11 bases of the junction left unmatched. Germline V CDR1 and CDR2: MGHRA, YSYEKL. The CDR3 sequence is CASSQDNAGQGWHEQFF. The CDR3 DNA reads as TGCGCCAGCAGCCAAGATAATGCGGGACAGGGCTGGCATGAGCAGTTCTTC.

This clone was recorded once. J is TRBJ1-3 and V is TRBV5-1; D unclear. Looked up from germline, CDR1 is SGHRS and CDR2 is YFSETQ. The CDR3 is 16 amino acids. Deletions cut 4 bases from V and 0 bases from J, with 14 bases between. The CDR3 loop is CASSETPTFSGNTIYF. In DNA form, the CDR3 reads TGCGCCAGCAGCGAAACCCCAACTTTCTCTGGAAACACCATATATTTT.

This chain joins TRBV7-6 and TRBJ1-2, with D maybe TRBD1 (5 bases). V lost 2 bases, J lost 3 bases, and 7 bases lay in between. This CDR3 region has 13 residues. Germline V gene sequence: CDR1 SGHVS, CDR2 FNYEAQ. The CDR3 region has the DNA TGTGCCAGCAGCTTACGCAGGGACTATGGCTACACCTTC. It encodes CASSLRRDYGYTF.

The rearrangement uses TRBV20-1 and TRBJ2-1, with 8 positions matching TRBD2. Germline assignment: CDR1 DFQATT and CDR2 SNEGSKA (reference sequence). V lost 3 bases and J lost 5; bases outside the gene matches: 9. CDR3 length: 15 residues. CDR3 in amino acids: CSASFSRGGNNEQFF. In nucleotides, the CDR3 is TGCAGTGCTAGTTTTTCTCGGGGGGGCAACAATGAGCAGTTCTTC.

V usage is TRBV7-3 and J usage is TRBJ2-1; 9 bases fit TRBD2. The germline CDR1 and CDR2 sequences are SGHTA and FQGTGA. This CDR3 is built from 19 residues. V lost 5 bases and J lost 0; bases outside the gene matches: 14. The CDR3 loop is CASSPSGGPARSSYNEQFF. The CDR3 DNA is TGTGCCAGCAGCCCAAGCGGGGGGCCCGCCCGGAGCTCCTACAATGAGCAGTTCTTC. Filled out from reference TRBV7-3 and TRBJ2-1, the complete variable domain reads GAGVSQTPSNKVTEKGKYVELRCDPISGHTALYWYRQSLGQGPEFLIYFQGTGAADDSGLPNDRFFAVRPEGSVSTLKIQRTERGDSAVYLCASSPSGGPARSSYNEQFFGPGTRLTVL.

This clone was found once. V usage is TRBV12-5 and J usage is TRBJ2-1; 7 nucleotides align to TRBD1. Trimming cost V 4 bases and J 8 bases; bases outside gene matches: 8. Germline V gene sequence: CDR1 LGHNT, CDR2 FRNRAP. The CDR3 loop spans 14 amino acids. This CDR3 is CASGSERGRDEQFF. CDR3 bases: TGTGCTAGTGGTTCGGAGAGGGGGCGGGATGAGCAGTTCTTC.

The chain has TRBV3-1 (or the pseudogene TRBV3-2) and TRBJ2-5, with unresolved D. CDR3 length: 12 amino acids. Trimming stripped 3 bases from V and 2 bases from J, with 4 bases between. CDR1 LGHDT and CDR2 YNNKEL come from the germline V gene (reference sequence). The CDR3 DNA reads as TGTGCCAGCAGCCATCTTCAAGAGACCCAGTACTTC. This codes for CASSHLQETQYF.

This sequence joins TRBV14 and TRBJ2-1; possible D gene TRBD1, 5 bases. CDR1 and CDR2 from the germline V gene are SGHDN and FVKESK. V dropped 2 bases and J dropped 3 bases, with 8 bases sitting between them. CDR3 length: 14 amino acids. The CDR3 region is CASSQLGDYNEQFF. The DNA of the CDR3 is TGTGCCAGCAGCCAATTAGGGGACTACAATGAGCAGTTCTTC.